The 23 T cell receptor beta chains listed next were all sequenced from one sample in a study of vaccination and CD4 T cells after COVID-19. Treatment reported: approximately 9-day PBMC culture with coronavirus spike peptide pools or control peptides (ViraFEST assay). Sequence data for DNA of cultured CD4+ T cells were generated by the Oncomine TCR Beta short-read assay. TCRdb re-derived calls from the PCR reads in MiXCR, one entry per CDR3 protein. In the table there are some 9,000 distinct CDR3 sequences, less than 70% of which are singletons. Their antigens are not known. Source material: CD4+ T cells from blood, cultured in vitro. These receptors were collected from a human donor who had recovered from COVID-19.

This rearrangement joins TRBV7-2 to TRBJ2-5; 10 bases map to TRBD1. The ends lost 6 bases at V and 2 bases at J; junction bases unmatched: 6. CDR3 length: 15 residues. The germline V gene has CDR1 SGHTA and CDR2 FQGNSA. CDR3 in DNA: TGTGCCAGCAGATCGACAGGGGGCGGACAAGAGACCCAGTACTTC. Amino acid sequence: CASRSTGGGQETQYF.

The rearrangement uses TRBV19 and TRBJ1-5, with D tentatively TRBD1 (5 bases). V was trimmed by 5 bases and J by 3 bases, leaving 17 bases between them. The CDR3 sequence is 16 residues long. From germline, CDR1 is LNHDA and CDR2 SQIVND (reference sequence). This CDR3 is CASSSPRSGINQPQHF. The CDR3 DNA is TGTGCCAGTAGTTCCCCCAGGTCAGGGATCAATCAGCCCCAGCATTTT.

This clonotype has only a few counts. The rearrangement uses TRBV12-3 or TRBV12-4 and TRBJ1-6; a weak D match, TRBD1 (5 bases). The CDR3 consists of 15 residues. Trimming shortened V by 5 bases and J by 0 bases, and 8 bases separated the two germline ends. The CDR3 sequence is CASSRGSSYNSPLHF. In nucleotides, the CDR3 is TGTGCCAGCAGTCGGGGGAGCTCCTATAATTCACCCCTCCACTTT.

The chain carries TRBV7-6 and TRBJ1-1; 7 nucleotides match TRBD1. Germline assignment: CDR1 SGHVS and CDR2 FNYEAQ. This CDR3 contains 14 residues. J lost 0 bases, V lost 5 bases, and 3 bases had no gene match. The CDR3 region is CASSQTGLNTEAFF. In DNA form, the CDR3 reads TGTGCCAGCAGCCAGACAGGGTTGAACACTGAAGCTTTCTTT.

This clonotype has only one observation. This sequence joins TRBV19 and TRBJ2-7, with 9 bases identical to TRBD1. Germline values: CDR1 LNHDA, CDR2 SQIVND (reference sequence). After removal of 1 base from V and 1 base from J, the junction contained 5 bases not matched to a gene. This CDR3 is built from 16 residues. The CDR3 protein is CASSIGGQGISYEQYF. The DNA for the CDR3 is TGTGCCAGTAGTATAGGGGGACAGGGAATATCCTACGAGCAGTACTTC.

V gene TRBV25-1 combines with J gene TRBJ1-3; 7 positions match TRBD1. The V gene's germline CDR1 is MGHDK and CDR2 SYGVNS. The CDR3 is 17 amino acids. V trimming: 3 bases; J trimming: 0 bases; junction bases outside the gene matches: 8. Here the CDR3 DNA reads TGTGCCAGCAGTGACCCCGGACAGGAGAGCTCTGGAAACACCATATATTTT. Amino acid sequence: CASSDPGQESSGNTIYF.

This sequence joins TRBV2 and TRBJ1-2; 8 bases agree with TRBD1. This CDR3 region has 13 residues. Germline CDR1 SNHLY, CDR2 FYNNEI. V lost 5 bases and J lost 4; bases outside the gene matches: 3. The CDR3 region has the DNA TGTGCCAGCAGTTCTACAGGGGGCTATGGCTACACCTTC. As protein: CASSSTGGYGYTF.

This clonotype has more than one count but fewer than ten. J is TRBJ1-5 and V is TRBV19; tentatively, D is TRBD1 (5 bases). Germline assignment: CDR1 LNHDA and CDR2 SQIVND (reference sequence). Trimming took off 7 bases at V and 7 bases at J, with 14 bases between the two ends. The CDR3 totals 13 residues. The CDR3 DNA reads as TGTGCCAGTACCCGGGGGGGGGACCAGCCCCAGCATTTT. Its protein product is CASTRGGDQPQHF.

CDR3 bases: TGTGCCAGTACCCCAGTCGGGACAGGGGGGGATCAGCCCCAGCATTTT. Amino acids: CASTPVGTGGDQPQHF. The gene calls are TRBV19 and TRBJ1-5; TRBD1 matches 11 bases. This CDR3 comprises 16 residues. J gave up 5 bases and V 7 bases, and 10 bases lay outside the gene matches. Germline-derived CDR1 and CDR2 are LNHDA and SQIVND (reference sequence).

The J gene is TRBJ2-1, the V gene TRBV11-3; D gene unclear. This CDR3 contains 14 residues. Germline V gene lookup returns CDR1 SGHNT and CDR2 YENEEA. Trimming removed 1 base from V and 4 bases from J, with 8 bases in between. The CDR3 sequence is CASSLATAYNEQFF. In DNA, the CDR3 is TGTGCCAGCAGCTTAGCTACAGCATACAATGAGCAGTTCTTC. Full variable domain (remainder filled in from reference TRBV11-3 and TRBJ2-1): EAGVVQSPRYKIIEKKQPVAFWCNPISGHNTLYWYLQNLGQGPELLIRYENEEAVDDSQLPKDRFSAERLKGVDSTLKIQPAELGDSAVYLCASSLATAYNEQFFGPGTRLTVL.

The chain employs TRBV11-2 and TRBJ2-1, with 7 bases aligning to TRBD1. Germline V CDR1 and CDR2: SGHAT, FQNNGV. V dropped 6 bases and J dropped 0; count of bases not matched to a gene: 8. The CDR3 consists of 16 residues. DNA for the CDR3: TGTGCCAGCAGTGGAAGGTGGGACAGCTCCTACAATGAGCAGTTCTTC. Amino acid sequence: CASSGRWDSSYNEQFF.

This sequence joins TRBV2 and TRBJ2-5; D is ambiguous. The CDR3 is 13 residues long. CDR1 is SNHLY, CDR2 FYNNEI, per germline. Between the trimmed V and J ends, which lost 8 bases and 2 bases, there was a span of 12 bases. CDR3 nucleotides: TGTGCCAGCCGCTGGATGGAACAAGAGACCCAGTACTTC. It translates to CASRWMEQETQYF.

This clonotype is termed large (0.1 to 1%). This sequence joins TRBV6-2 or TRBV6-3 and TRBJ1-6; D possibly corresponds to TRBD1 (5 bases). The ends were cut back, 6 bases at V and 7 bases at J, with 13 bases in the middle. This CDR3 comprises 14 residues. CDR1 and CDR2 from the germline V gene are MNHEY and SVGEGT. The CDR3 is CASSPGSGNSPLHF. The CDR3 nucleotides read TGTGCCAGCAGCCCAGGCTCAGGGAATTCACCCCTCCACTTT.

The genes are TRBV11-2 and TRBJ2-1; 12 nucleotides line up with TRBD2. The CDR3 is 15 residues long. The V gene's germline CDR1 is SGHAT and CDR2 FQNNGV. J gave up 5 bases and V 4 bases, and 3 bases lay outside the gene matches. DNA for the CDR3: TGTGCCAGCAGCTCATGGACTAGCGGGGACAATGAGCAGTTCTTC. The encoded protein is CASSSWTSGDNEQFF.

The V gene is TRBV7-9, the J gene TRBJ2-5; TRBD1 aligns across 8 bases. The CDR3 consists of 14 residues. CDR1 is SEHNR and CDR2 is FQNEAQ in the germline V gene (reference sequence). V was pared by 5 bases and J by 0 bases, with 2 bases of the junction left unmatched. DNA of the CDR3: TGTGCCAGCAGCATACAGGGGGACCAAGAGACCCAGTACTTC. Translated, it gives CASSIQGDQETQYF. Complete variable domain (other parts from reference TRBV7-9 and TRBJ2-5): DTGVSQNPRHKITKRGQNVTFRCDPISEHNRLYWYRQTLGQGPEFLTYFQNEAQLEKSRLLSDRFSAERPKGSFSTLEIQRTEQGDSAMYLCASSIQGDQETQYFGPGTRLLVL.

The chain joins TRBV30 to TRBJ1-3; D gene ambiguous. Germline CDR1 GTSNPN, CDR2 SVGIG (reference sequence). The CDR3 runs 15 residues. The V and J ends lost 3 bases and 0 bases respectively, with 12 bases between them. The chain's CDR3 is CAWSPDRYSGNTIYF. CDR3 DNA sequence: TGTGCCTGGAGCCCCGACCGGTACTCTGGAAACACCATATATTTT.

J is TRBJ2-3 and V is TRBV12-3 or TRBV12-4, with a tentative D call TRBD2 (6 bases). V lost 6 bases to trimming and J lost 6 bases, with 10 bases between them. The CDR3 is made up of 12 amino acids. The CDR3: CASSAGSDTQYF. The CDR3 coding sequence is TGTGCCAGCAGCGCGGGGTCGGATACGCAGTATTTT.

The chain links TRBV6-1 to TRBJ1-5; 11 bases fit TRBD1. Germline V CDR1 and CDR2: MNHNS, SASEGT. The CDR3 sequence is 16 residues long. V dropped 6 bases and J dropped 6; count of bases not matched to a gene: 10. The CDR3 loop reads CASRARTGGAIQPQHF. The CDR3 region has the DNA TGTGCCAGCAGAGCTAGGACAGGGGGCGCGATTCAGCCCCAGCATTTT.

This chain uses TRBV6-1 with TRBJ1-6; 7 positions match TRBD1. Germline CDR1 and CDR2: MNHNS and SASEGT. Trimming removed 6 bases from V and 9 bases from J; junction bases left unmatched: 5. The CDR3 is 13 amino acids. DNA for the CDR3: TGTGCCAGCAGAGTCCCAGGGGGTTCACCCCTCCACTTT. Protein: CASRVPGGSPLHF.

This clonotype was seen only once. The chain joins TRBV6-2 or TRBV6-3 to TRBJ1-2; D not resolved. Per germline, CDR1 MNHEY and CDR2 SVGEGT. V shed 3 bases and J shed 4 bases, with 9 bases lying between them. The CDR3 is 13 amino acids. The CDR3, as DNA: TGTGCCAGCAGTTATTCACAATCCTATGGCTACACCTTC. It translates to CASSYSQSYGYTF.

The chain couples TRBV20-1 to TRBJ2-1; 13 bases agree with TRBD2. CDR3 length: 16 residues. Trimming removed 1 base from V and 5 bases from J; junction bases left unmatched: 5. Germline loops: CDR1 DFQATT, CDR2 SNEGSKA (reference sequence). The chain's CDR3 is CSARAMTSGGNNEQFF. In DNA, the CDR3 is TGCAGTGCTAGAGCGATGACTAGCGGGGGGAACAATGAGCAGTTCTTC.

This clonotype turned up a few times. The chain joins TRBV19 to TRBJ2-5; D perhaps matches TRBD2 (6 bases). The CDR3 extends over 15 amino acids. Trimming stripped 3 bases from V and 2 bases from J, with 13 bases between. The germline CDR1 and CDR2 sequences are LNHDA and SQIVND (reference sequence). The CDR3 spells CASSIFVGLQETQYF. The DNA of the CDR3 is TGTGCCAGTAGTATCTTCGTCGGACTACAAGAGACCCAGTACTTC.

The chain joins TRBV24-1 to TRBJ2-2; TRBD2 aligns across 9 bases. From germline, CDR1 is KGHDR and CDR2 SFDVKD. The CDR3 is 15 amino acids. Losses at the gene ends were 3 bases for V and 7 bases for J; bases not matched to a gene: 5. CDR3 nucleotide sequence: TGTGCCACCAGTGATCCCGGGACTAGCCTCGGGGAGCTGTTTTTT. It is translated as CATSDPGTSLGELFF.